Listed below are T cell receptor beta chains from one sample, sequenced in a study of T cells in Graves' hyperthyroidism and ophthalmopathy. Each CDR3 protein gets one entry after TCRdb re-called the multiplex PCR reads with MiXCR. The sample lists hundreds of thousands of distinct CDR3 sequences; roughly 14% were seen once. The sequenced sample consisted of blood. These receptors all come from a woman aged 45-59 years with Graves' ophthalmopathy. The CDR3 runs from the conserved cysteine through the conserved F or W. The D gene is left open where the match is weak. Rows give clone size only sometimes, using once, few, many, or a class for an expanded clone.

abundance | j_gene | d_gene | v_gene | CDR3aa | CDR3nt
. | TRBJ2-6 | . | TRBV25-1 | CASSEWTAGANVLTF | TGTGCCAGCAGTGAATGGACAGCTGGGGCCAACGTCCTGACTTTC
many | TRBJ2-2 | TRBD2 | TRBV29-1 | CSVEWTSGRAGTGELFF | TGCAGCGTTGAGTGGACTAGCGGGAGGGCCGGAACCGGGGAGCTGTTTTTT
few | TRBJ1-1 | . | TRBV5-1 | CASSLKGRTSPNTEAFF | TGCGCCAGCAGCCTGAAGGGCAGGACGAGTCCGAACACTGAAGCTTTCTTT
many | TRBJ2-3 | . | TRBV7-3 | CASSAHGTPTDTQYF | TGTGCCAGCAGCGCCCATGGGACTCCCACAGATACGCAGTATTTT
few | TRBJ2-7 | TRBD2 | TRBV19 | CASSMTAGYSYEQYF | TGTGCCAGTAGTATGACAGCGGGATACTCCTACGAGCAGTACTTC
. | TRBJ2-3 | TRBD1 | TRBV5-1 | CASSLTGVPDTQYF | TGCGCCAGCAGCTTGACAGGGGTGCCAGATACGCAGTATTTT
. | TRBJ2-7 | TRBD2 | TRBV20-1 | CSARGGGRGAPYEQYF | TGCAGTGCTAGAGGAGGCGGGAGGGGGGCACCCTACGAGCAGTACTTC
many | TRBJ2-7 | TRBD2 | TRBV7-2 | CASSLSPGLVAYEQYF | TGTGCCAGCAGCTTATCCCCGGGACTAGTGGCTTACGAGCAGTACTTC
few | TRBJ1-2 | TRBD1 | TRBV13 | CASSPREGQGTGGYTF | TGTGCCAGCAGCCCACGAGAGGGACAGGGGACCGGTGGCTACACCTTC
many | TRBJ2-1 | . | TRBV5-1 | CASSLGAGGSYNEQFF | TGTGCCAGCAGCTTAGGTGCAGGAGGCTCCTACAATGAGCAGTTCTTC
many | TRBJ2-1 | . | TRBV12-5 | CASGSRVYEQFF | TGTGCTAGTGGTTCCAGGGTCTATGAGCAGTTCTTC
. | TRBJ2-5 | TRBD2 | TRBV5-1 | CASSQSIGLAGWETQYF | TGCGCCAGCAGCCAAAGCATAGGACTAGCGGGTTGGGAGACCCAGTACTTC
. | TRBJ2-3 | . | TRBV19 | CASSIALFGSDTQYF | TGTGCCAGTAGTATAGCCCTTTTTGGTTCAGATACGCAGTATTTT
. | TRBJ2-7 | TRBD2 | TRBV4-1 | CASSPTSGFSYEQYF | TGCGCCAGCAGCCCAACTAGCGGCTTCTCCTACGAGCAGTACTTC
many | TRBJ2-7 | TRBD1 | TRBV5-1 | CASSHDPGQGLLGEQYF | TGCGCCAGCAGTCACGACCCGGGACAGGGATTGTTGGGTGAGCAGTACTTC
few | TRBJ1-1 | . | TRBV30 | CAVKSDTEAFF | TGTGCCGTCAAGTCGGACACTGAAGCTTTCTTT
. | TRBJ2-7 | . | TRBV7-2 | CASSLAPAGSYEQYF | TGTGCCAGCAGCTTAGCGCCGGCCGGCTCCTACGAGCAGTACTTC
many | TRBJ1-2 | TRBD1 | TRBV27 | CASSLSGTGGLGYTF | TGTGCCAGCAGTTTATCAGGGACAGGGGGCCTTGGCTACACCTTC
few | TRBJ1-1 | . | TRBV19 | CASSERTAVAFF | TGTGCCAGTAGTGAACGGACAGCGGTCGCTTTCTTT
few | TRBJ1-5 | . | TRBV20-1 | CSASSRGLNNQPQHF | TGCAGTGCTAGTTCCAGGGGCCTAAACAATCAGCCCCAGCATTTT
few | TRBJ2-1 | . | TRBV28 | CTSSLDGVEWTGQFF | TGTACCAGCAGTTTAGACGGAGTTGAGTGGACGGGGCAGTTCTTC
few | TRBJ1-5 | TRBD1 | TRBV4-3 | CASSQNRGLNQPQHF | TGCGCCAGCAGCCAAAACAGGGGGCTCAATCAGCCCCAGCATTTT